This TCR beta chain was sequenced in a study of regulatory T cells in long-lasting Graves disease. Regarding the study as a whole: Among samples with persistent disease, TRBV28, TRBJ1-2 and TRBJ2-5 were favored. Persistent Graves' cases showed lower TCR diversity than newly diagnosed cases. It was peripheral blood alone, not thyroid tissue, that was studied.

Combining iRepertoire HTBI primers with Arm-PCR of CDR3 regions, the authors built TCR beta libraries. TCRdb reprocessed the multiplex PCR reads with MiXCR, giving one entry per CDR3 protein. The repertoire holds 300,000 to 500,000 distinct CDR3 sequences, with around 20% as singletons. Time point here: persistent/refractory GD, antithyroid drugs over 5 years with positive TRAb. Following extraction of RNA from PBMCs, that RNA was used to make the TCR library. Graves' disease diagnosis followed American Thyroid Association guidelines. For this clonotype: Its antigen is not identified.

The germline CDR1 and CDR2 sequences are DFQATT and SNEGSKA (reference sequence). The V segment lost 6 bases and the J segment 8 bases; nucleotides outside the gene matches: 12. CDR3 length: 14 amino acids. The starting material was peripheral blood mononuclear cells (PBMCs), obtained when the disease was refractory, from a patient treated with antithyroid drugs. The chain employs TRBV20-1 and TRBJ1-2; 10 bases are a match to TRBD1. The receptor was isolated from a female donor with Graves disease. The CDR3 sequence is CSAKGGQGGLGYTF. The DNA of the CDR3 is TGCAGTGCCAAAGGTGGACAGGGGGGTCTCGGCTACACCTTC.